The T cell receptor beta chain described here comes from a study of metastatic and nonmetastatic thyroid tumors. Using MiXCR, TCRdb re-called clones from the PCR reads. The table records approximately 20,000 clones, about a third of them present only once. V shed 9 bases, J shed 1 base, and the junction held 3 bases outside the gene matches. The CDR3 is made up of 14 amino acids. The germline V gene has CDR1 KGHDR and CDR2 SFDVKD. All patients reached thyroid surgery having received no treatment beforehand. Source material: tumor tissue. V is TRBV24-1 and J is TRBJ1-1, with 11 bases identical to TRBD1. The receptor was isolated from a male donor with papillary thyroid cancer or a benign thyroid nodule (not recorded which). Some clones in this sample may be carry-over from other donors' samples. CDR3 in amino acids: CATGTGGANTEAFF. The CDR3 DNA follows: TGTGCCACCGGGACAGGGGGGGCGAACACTGAAGCTTTCTTT.